The 8 T cell receptor beta chains below were found in one sample sequenced in a study of blood T cell repertoires in COVID-19. Produced via immunoSEQ multiplex PCR; TCRdb's table is partial and in-frame only. The sample lists about 270,000 clones, 91% occurring once. Material for sequencing was PBMCs or T cells enriched from blood (not recorded which). The receptors derive from a man aged 40-49 years who had been exposed to COVID-19.

This clone occurred a few times. The chain uses TRBV4-1 and TRBJ2-5, with D maybe TRBD1 (7 bases). The V and J ends lost 0 bases and 4 bases respectively, with 15 bases between them. CDR1 is MGHRA and CDR2 is YSYEKL in the germline V gene. CDR3 length: 16 amino acids. The CDR3: CASSQDPGGGAETQYF. Here the CDR3 DNA reads TGCGCCAGCAGCCAAGATCCTGGAGGGGGCGCAGAGACCCAGTACTTC.

The chain combines TRBV2 with TRBJ1-4, with TRBD1 as a possible D gene (6 bases). Germline CDR1 and CDR2: SNHLY and FYNNEI. Trimming stripped 5 bases from V and 2 bases from J, with 9 bases between. The CDR3 contains 14 residues. The CDR3 protein is CASSWQGTNEKLFF. CDR3 nucleotide sequence: TGTGCCAGCAGTTGGCAGGGGACTAATGAAAAACTGTTTTTT.

V and J are TRBV6-4 and TRBJ2-7; maybe TRBD1 (6 bases). There are 15 residues in the CDR3. Germline CDR1 is MRHNA and CDR2 is SNTAGT. V gave up 8 bases and J gave up 1 base, with 18 bases separating them. The CDR3 loop is CASLKMGTTSYEQYF. CDR3 bases: TGTGCCAGCCTTAAGATGGGGACAACGTCCTACGAGCAGTACTTC.

The V gene is TRBV27, the J gene TRBJ1-4, with TRBD1 as a possible D gene (5 bases). Germline lookup yields CDR1 MNHEY and CDR2 SMNVEV (reference sequence). The CDR3 consists of 16 residues. V lost 1 base and J 3 bases, leaving 12 bases between the germline ends. The CDR3: CASSLLGGRPNEKLFF. CDR3 nucleotides: TGTGCCAGCAGTTTATTGGGGGGGAGGCCTAATGAAAAACTGTTTTTT.

This clone was seen at least ten times. This rearrangement joins TRBV9 to TRBJ1-3; the D is unclear. V gave up 2 bases and J gave up 2 bases, with 2 bases separating them. Germline-derived CDR1 and CDR2 are SGDLS and YYNGEE. The CDR3 is 12 amino acids. CDR3 loop: CASSVTGNTIYF. The CDR3 bases are TGTGCCAGCAGCGTCACTGGAAACACCATATATTTT. The whole variable domain, filled in from reference TRBV9 and TRBJ1-3, reads DSGVTQTPKHLITATGQRVTLRCSPRSGDLSVYWYQQSLDQGLQFLIQYYNGEERAKGNILERFSAQQFPDLHSELNLSSLELGDSALYFCASSVTGNTIYFGEGSWLTVV.

The gene calls are TRBV13 and TRBJ2-3, with 12 bases that match TRBD2. V lost 5 bases and J lost 5; bases outside the gene matches: 14. The CDR3 has 18 residues. CDR1 is PRHDT, CDR2 FYEKMQ, per germline (reference sequence). The CDR3 reads CASSRKQETSGSLDTQYF. CDR3 sequence (DNA): TGTGCCAGCAGCCGAAAGCAAGAGACTAGCGGGAGTTTAGATACGCAGTATTTT.

This clone occurred once. V usage is TRBV19 and J usage is TRBJ1-3; 7 bases agree with TRBD1. Germline lookup yields CDR1 LNHDA and CDR2 SQIVND (reference sequence). V shed 4 bases, J shed 1 base, and the junction held 13 bases outside the gene matches. The CDR3 is 18 residues long. The CDR3 spells CASSRSGNRGTSGNTIYF. CDR3 nucleotides: TGTGCCAGTAGTAGATCTGGGAACAGGGGTACGTCTGGAAACACCATATATTTT. Complete variable domain (other parts from reference TRBV19 and TRBJ1-3): DGGITQSPKYLFRKEGQNVTLSCEQNLNHDAMYWYRQDPGQGLRLIYYSQIVNDFQKGDIAEGYSVSREKKESFPLTVTSAQKNPTAFYLCASSRSGNRGTSGNTIYFGEGSWLTVV.

The J gene is TRBJ1-3, the V gene TRBV13; 7 nucleotides agree with TRBD1. V shed 5 bases and J 6 bases; nucleotides not matched to a gene: 10. Germline CDR1 reads PRHDT; CDR2 reads FYEKMQ (reference sequence). This CDR3 region has 15 residues. CDR3 in amino acids: CASSQMGQIVNTIYF. DNA of the CDR3: TGTGCCAGCAGCCAAATGGGACAGATAGTAAACACCATATATTTT.